This is a list of T cell receptor beta chains from one sample in a study of T cell responses to AZD1222 COVID-19 vaccine. Some clones are missing from TCRdb's copy, which holds only in-frame ones; the method was immunoSEQ multiplex PCR. The sample carries some 140,000 clones, roughly 93% recorded once. The sequences come from peripheral blood, collected on day 0 of AZD1222 vaccination. The receptor source for this set is an adult in good health. The CDR3 runs from the conserved cysteine through the conserved F or W. D genes are given only for firm matches.

13 TRBJ1-2 TRBV28 . TGTGCCAGCAGTCCAACACGGGTGGGGGGCTACACCTTC CASSPTRVGGYTF
13 TRBJ1-5 TRBV2 TRBD1 TGTGCCAGCAGCCCCAGGGGGTCTCAGCCCCAGCATTTT CASSPRGSQPQHF
18 TRBJ2-2 TRBV7-9 TRBD2 TGTGCCAGCAGCTTATCACTAGCGGGCCCATCGAACACCGGGGAGCTGTTTTTT CASSLSLAGPSNTGELFF
14 TRBJ2-7 TRBV18 TRBD1 TGTGCCAGCTCACCACAGGGACAGGGCTACGAGCAGTACTTC CASSPQGQGYEQYF
15 TRBJ2-7 TRBV19 . TGTGCCAGTAGTAGGAGTCGGCAGATCCCCTACGAGCAGTACTTC CASSRSRQIPYEQYF
15 TRBJ1-4 TRBV7-2 . TGTGCCAGCAGCTTAAATAGGGGGAGTACGGAAAAACTGTTTTTT CASSLNRGSTEKLFF
13 TRBJ1-2 TRBV28 TRBD1 TGTGCCAGCAGTACCCAGGGGGGGGAAGGCTACACCTTC CASSTQGGEGYTF
14 TRBJ2-2 TRBV29-1 . TGCAGCGTTGCCGCAGTTAACCCAAACGGGGAGCTGTTTTTT CSVAAVNPNGELFF
14 TRBJ2-6 TRBV3-1/TRBV3-2 . TGTGCCAGCAGCCAGGGCCCGGGGGCCAACGTCCTGACTTTC CASSQGPGANVLTF
12 TRBJ2-1 TRBV29-1 . TGCAGCGTCCGGGAACCGTACAATGAGCAGTTCTTC CSVREPYNEQFF
14 TRBJ1-2 TRBV5-1 . TGCGCCAGCAGCTTGGCCGGGGAGGTCTATGGCTACACCTTC CASSLAGEVYGYTF
13 TRBJ2-7 TRBV27 . TGTGCCAGCAGTTTATCCCTAGCCTACGAGCAGTACTTC CASSLSLAYEQYF
14 TRBJ1-1 TRBV2 . TGTGCCAGCAACGAAGCAGGGCGGGGAACTGAAGCTTTCTTT CASNEAGRGTEAFF
15 TRBJ1-5 TRBV10-3 . TGTGCCATCAGTGAGTCGAACGCGCGGGATCAGCCCCAGCATTTT CAISESNARDQPQHF